Sequencing of this T cell receptor beta chain was carried out in a study of PD-L1 blockade in urothelial cancer (dated by TCRdb to 2016 to 2017). Background for the entire study: Every patient began therapy around 2014 and was given atezolizumab 1,200 mg intravenously every 3 weeks. Pretreatment tumor samples and matched peripheral blood, collected serially before and after atezolizumab treatment, underwent TCR sequencing. Durable clinical benefit was achieved by nine patients but not by the remaining 20. Patients had an ECOG performance status of 0 or 1 and had received between 0 and 3 prior chemotherapy regimens. A median of around 150,000 T cells and approximately 83,000 unique TCRs was obtained from blood samples, and a median clonality of approximately 0.08 was observed. Pretreatment blood TCR-seq was available for about 27 patients, at least one posttreatment blood collection was obtained for 24 patients, and tumor TCR-seq was available for 24 patients. An exploratory multi-omic analysis was conducted of the somatic, immune and clinical correlates of response to PD-L1 blockade with atezolizumab in urothelial cancer. Blood samples were analyzed 3 weeks after the start of treatment (second dose) and 6 weeks after the start of treatment. About 90% of the 29 patients were identified as males with urothelial cancer of bladder origin, and a prior smoking history was reported by 18 of 29 patients. Durable clinical benefit was defined as a progression-free survival longer than 6 months, and TCR features were additionally tested against progression-free survival and overall survival. In the same patients, pretreatment tumors underwent whole exome sequencing and RNA sequencing in addition to TCR sequencing. Broader findings and caveats from the paper: Improved progression-free and overall survival was associated with having pretreatment peripheral blood TCR clonality below the median. Because the sample size was small (n ≈ 29) and many of the analyses were exploratory, the results are meant to be hypothesis-generating. At 3 weeks after the start of treatment, tumor-associated TCR clones in peripheral blood had expanded more in patients with durable benefit (n of about 20, p = 0.022).

To estimate absolute template abundance from read counts, synthetic TCR analog templates were spiked into each PCR. Using the immunoSEQ assay, TCRbeta CDR3 regions were amplified from genomic DNA with bias-controlled V and J gene primers. Sequencing of rearranged TCRbeta segments was performed at approximately 20X coverage. Turning to the authors' computational methods: Clustering was used to correct sequencing errors, and CDR3s were annotated against IMGT so that V, D and J genes could be assigned. Downstream analyses used only productive TCRbeta rearrangements and left out out-of-frame or stop-codon sequences. To compute clonality, Shannon entropy was normalized by the log of the number of unique productive sequences and then subtracted from one. Clones differing between time points or between blood and tumor were identified by Fisher's exact test with Benjamini-Hochberg correction at adjusted p below 0.01. TCRdb retrieved this table from immuneACCESS and kept in-frame rearrangements only. Not all clones are present; in checked studies, unresolved V genes account for under half, and no reason is known for the remainder. V, J and clone size reflect that table, while D and trimming were determined from the DNA. The table for this sample lists fewer than 30,000 clones; around 84% of them were counted only once. The ten largest clonotypes hold almost 3% of the sample.

The sample's time point label, decoded: peripheral blood 6 weeks after treatment start. The cohort included under 35 patients with locally advanced or metastatic urothelial carcinoma who were treated at Memorial Sloan Kettering on a trial protocol. Peripheral blood mononuclear cells were collected from each patient pretreatment and during treatment, giving between 1 and 8 total time points per patient. The Qiagen DNeasy Blood extraction kit was used to purify genomic DNA from total PBMCs and from tumor samples. Collected pretreatment and during treatment, PBMCs were isolated and stored as previously described. For this clone: This clone's antigen is unknown. Per-base quality was not reported, and no clone a single base away is much larger than it.

The CDR3 goes from the cysteine to the phenylalanine over 16 residues. Only the CDR3 portion is preserved as DNA: 48 bases, with reading frame beginning at the first base. CDR1 KGHSH and CDR2 LQKENI are derived from the germline V gene. Unmatched junction bases come to 8, with V trimmed by 3 bases and J by 2 bases. Recombination joined TRBV18 with TRBJ2-5, with 8 junctional bases fitting TRBD2. Sample: PBMCs, taken around atezolizumab (anti-PD-L1) treatment. This receptor was taken from a man between 70 and 80 years old with urothelial cancer. DNA sequence: TGTGCCAGCTCACCTAGCCGGGGGGGAATTCAAGAGACCCAGTACTTC. This sequence encodes CASSPSRGGIQETQYF.